The source of this TCR beta chain is a study of regulatory T cells in long-lasting Graves disease. Comments on this clonotype: Antigen unknown.

General study findings and limits: Newly diagnosed patients had higher TCR diversity than persistent Graves' patients did. Study was limited to peripheral blood, excluding thyroid tissue.

Arm-PCR of CDR3 regions and iRepertoire HTBI primers were used to build TCR beta libraries. One entry per CDR3 protein, called by TCRdb with MiXCR from the multiplex PCR reads. The sample contains roughly 450,000 distinct CDR3 sequences, under 25% of which appear only once. Sample time point: persistent/refractory GD, antithyroid drugs over 5 years with positive TRAb. Making the TCR library involved RNA that had been extracted from PBMCs. Graves' disease diagnosis used American Thyroid Association guidelines. Enrollment of patients was through an endocrinology department in Xi'an, China. The source material was peripheral blood mononuclear cells (PBMCs), sampled when the disease was refractory, from a patient treated with antithyroid drugs. The sequence came from a female donor with Graves disease.

The CDR3 bases are TGTGCCAGCAGTTTCATCACACAGGGGGCTTATTACGAGCAGTACTTC. Translating it yields CASSFITQGAYYEQYF. The gene calls are TRBV6-9 and TRBJ2-7; 9 bases line up with TRBD1. The CDR3 consists of 16 residues. The trim removed 4 bases at V and 4 bases at J, leaving 11 bases unmatched. Germline assignment: CDR1 MNHGY and CDR2 SVAAGI.